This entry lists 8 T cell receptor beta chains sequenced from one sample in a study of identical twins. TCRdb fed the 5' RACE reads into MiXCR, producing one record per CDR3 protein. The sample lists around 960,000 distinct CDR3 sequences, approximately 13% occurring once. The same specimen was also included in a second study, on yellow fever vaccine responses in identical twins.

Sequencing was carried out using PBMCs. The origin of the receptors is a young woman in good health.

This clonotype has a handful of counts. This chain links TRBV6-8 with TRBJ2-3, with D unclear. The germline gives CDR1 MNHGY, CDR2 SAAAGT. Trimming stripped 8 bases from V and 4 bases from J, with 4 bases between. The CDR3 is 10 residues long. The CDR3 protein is CASQPDTQYF. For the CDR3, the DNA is TGTGCCAGCCAGCCAGATACGCAGTATTTT.

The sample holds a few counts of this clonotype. The CDR3 DNA follows: TGTGCCAGCACACAGACTAGGACCCTTTCCTACGAGCAGTACTTC. It encodes CASTQTRTLSYEQYF. This rearrangement joins TRBV7-2 to TRBJ2-7; possible D gene TRBD2, 6 bases. Trimming left V 7 bases short and J 1 base short, with 17 bases between. CDR3 size: 15 residues. Germline V gene lookup returns CDR1 SGHTA and CDR2 FQGNSA.

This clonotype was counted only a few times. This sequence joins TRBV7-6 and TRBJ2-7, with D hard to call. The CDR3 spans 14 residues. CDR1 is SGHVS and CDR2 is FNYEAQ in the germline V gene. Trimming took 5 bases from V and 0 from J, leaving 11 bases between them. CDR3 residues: CASSTSMSSYEQYF. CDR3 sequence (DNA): TGTGCCAGCAGCACATCCATGAGCTCCTACGAGCAGTACTTC.

CDR3 in DNA: TGTGCCATCAGGTCAGACTCTGGGGCCAACGTCCTGACTTTC. The encoded protein is CAIRSDSGANVLTF. The chain joins TRBV10-3 to TRBJ2-6; D remains ambiguous. The CDR3 extends over 14 amino acids. Germline lookup yields CDR1 ENHRY and CDR2 SYGVKD. Trimming removed 6 bases from V and 0 bases from J, with 6 bases in between.

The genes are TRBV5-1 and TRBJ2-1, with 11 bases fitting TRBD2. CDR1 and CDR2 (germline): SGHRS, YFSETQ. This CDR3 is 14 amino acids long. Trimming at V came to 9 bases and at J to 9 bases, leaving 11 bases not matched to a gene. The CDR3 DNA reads TGCGCCAAACCGACTAGCGGGATCTTTAGTGAGCAGTTCTTC. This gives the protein CAKPTSGIFSEQFF. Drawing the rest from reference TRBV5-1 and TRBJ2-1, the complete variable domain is KAGVTQTPRYLIKTRGQQVTLSCSPISGHRSVSWYQQTPGQGLQFLFEYFSETQRNKGNFPGRFSGRQFSNSRSEMNVSTLELGDSALYLCAKPTSGIFSEQFFGPGTRLTVL.

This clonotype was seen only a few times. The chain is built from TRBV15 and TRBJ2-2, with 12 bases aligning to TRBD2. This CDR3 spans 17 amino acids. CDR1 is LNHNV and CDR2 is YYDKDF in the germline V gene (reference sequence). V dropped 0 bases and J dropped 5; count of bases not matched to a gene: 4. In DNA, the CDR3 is TGTGCCACCAGCAGAGATCGTGGGACTAGCGGGACCGGGGAGCTGTTTTTT. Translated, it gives CATSRDRGTSGTGELFF.

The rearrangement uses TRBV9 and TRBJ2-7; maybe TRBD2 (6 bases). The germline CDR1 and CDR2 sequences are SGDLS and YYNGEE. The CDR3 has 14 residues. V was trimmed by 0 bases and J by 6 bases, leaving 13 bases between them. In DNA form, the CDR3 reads TGTGCCAGCAGCGTAGCGGGAGAAGCCGGCGAGCAGTACTTC. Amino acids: CASSVAGEAGEQYF.

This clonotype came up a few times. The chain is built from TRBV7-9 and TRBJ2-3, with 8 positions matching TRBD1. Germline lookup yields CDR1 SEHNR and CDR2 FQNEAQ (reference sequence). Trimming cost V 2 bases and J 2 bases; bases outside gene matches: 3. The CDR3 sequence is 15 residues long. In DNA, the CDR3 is TGTGCCAGCAGCTTACGGGACAGGTTCACAGATACGCAGTATTTT. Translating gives CASSLRDRFTDTQYF.